This entry lists 6 T cell receptor beta chains sequenced from one sample in a study of regulatory T cells in long-lasting Graves disease. Assembly of TCR beta libraries relied on iRepertoire HTBI primers together with Arm-PCR of CDR3 regions. Using its own MiXCR run on the multiplex PCR reads, TCRdb lists one record per CDR3 protein. The sample yields hundreds of thousands of distinct CDR3 sequences, about 16% seen once. Time point of the sample: newly diagnosed GD, antithyroid drugs for less than 3 months. PBMCs were the source of the RNA used for TCR sequencing. Separately, the same data were catalogued under a study of T cells in Graves' hyperthyroidism and ophthalmopathy.

The sample was peripheral blood mononuclear cells (PBMCs), taken at new diagnosis, from a patient treated with antithyroid drugs. The receptors were gathered from a woman aged 30 to 39 with Graves disease.

The chain couples TRBV30 to TRBJ1-2, with D perhaps matching TRBD1 (5 bases). Germline V gene data show CDR1 as GTSNPN and CDR2 as SVGIG (reference sequence). Trimming stripped 2 bases from V and 7 bases from J, with 11 bases between. The CDR3 is 12 residues long. For the CDR3, the DNA is TGTGCCTGGAGTAGGGGTCGCGGTGGCTACACCTTC. Encoded protein: CAWSRGRGGYTF.

This clonotype was counted at least ten times. The rearrangement joins TRBV7-9 to TRBJ1-4; 10 nucleotides align to TRBD1. Germline lookup yields CDR1 SEHNR and CDR2 FQNEAQ (reference sequence). CDR3 size: 15 residues. V lost 2 bases, J lost 6 bases, and 3 bases stayed unmatched. DNA for the CDR3: TGTGCCAGCAGCTTATTGGGGACAGGGGATGAAAAACTGTTTTTT. This sequence encodes CASSLLGTGDEKLFF.

This clonotype was recorded a few times. The CDR3 spells CASSERGQAGQPQHF. DNA for the CDR3: TGTGCCAGCAGTGAGAGGGGGCAGGCGGGTCAGCCCCAGCATTTT. The V call is TRBV6-1, the J call TRBJ1-5, with TRBD1 identical over 7 bases. V shed 3 bases, J shed 6 bases, and the junction held 8 bases outside the gene matches. From germline, CDR1 is MNHNS and CDR2 SASEGT. This CDR3 has 15 residues.

In DNA form, the CDR3 reads TGCGCCAGCAACCATGGCCGTCTTGGCACAGATACGCAGTATTTT. Protein: CASNHGRLGTDTQYF. V usage is TRBV5-1 and J usage is TRBJ2-3; D is uncertain. Germline V gives CDR1 SGHRS, CDR2 YFSETQ. The CDR3 loop spans 15 amino acids. V lost 6 bases and J 1 base, leaving 15 bases between the germline ends.

The chain employs TRBV5-1 and TRBJ1-4; D not resolved. Germline loops: CDR1 SGHRS, CDR2 YFSETQ. The V and J ends lost 4 bases and 2 bases respectively, with 15 bases between them. This CDR3 has 16 amino acids. CDR3 in amino acids: CASSRGPGSTNEKLFF. The CDR3 DNA is TGCGCCAGCAGCCGAGGGCCGGGATCGACTAATGAAAAACTGTTTTTT.

This clonotype came up many times. The chain employs TRBV24-1 and TRBJ2-7; 7 nucleotides match TRBD2. V was pared by 2 bases and J by 7 bases, with 7 bases of the junction left unmatched. From germline, CDR1 is KGHDR and CDR2 SFDVKD. The CDR3 length is 14 residues. The CDR3 loop reads CATSDSTSPGEQYF. In nucleotides, the CDR3 is TGTGCCACCAGTGATTCGACTAGCCCCGGGGAGCAGTACTTC.